Listed below are T cell receptor beta chains from one sample, sequenced in a study of shared clonotypes between healthy human individuals. The assay was immunoSEQ multiplex PCR, and TCRdb's table has in-frame clones only and misses some. The top ten hold approximately 1.1% of the sample, which has about 1.4 million clones, roughly 96% seen once. The sequencing sample was made of naive CD4+ T cells sorted from blood. Receptor source: a young man in good health. Both conserved end residues are part of each CDR3. Each record gives: D gene, J gene, V gene, CDR3 protein. D genes are given only for firm matches.

- TRBJ1-2 TRBV11-2 CASSRQDYGYTF
- TRBJ1-4 TRBV7-9 CASSLLGRQKLFF
TRBD1 TRBJ1-2 TRBV30 CAWYRGLGYGYTF
TRBD2 TRBJ2-7 TRBV28 CASSLAGGLSYEQYF
- TRBJ1-3 TRBV9 CASSPATYPSGNTIYF
TRBD2 TRBJ2-1 TRBV9 CASSVSGRAFNEQFF
- TRBJ2-1 TRBV6-1 CASSSAYEQFF
- TRBJ1-1 TRBV7-3 CASSRGHPNTEAFF
TRBD2 TRBJ2-7 TRBV5-1 CASSLETSGLTEQYF
- TRBJ1-5 TRBV2 CASSAQGQDQPQHF
- TRBJ2-7 TRBV28 CASRLPGLSYEQYF
- TRBJ1-1 TRBV28 CASRAGRGNTEAFF
TRBD1 TRBJ2-3 TRBV25-1 CASSATTGADTQYF
- TRBJ1-2 TRBV30 CAWSVGTAYGYTF
TRBD2 TRBJ2-1 TRBV18 CASSPPQLLAKVNEQFF
TRBD1 TRBJ2-5 TRBV5-1 CASSDLRGLEETQYF